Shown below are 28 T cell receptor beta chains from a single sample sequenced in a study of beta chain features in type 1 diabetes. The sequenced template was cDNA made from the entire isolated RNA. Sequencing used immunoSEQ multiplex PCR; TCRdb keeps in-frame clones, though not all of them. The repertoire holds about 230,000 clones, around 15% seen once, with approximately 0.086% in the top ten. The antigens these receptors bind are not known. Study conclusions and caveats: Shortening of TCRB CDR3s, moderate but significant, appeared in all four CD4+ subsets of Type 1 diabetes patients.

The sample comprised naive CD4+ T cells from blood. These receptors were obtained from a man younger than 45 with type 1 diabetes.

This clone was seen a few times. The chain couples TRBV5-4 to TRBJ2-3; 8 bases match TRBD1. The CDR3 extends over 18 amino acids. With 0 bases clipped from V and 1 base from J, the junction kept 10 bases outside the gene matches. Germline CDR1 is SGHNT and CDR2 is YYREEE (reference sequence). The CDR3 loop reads CASSLERQGSIGTDTQYF. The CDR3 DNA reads TGTGCCAGCAGCTTGGAGCGACAGGGGTCCATCGGCACAGATACGCAGTATTTT.

CDR3 coding DNA: TGTGCCAGCAGTTACTCGGAGGGGGATGAAGCTTTCTTT. Translating it yields CASSYSEGDEAFF. The chain couples TRBV6-6 to TRBJ1-1; TRBD1 might be the D (6 bases). This CDR3 region has 13 residues. Germline CDR1 reads MNHNY; CDR2 reads SVGAGI (reference sequence). V was cut by 0 bases and J by 7 bases, with 9 bases left in between.

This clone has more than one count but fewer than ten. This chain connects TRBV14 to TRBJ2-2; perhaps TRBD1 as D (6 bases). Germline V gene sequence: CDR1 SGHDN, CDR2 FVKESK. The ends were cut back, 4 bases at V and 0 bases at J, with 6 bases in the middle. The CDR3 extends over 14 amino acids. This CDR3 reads CASSRTANTGELFF. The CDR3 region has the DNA TGTGCCAGCAGCCGGACAGCGAACACCGGGGAGCTGTTTTTT. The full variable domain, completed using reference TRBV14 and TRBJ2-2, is EAGVTQFPSHSVIEKGQTVTLRCDPISGHDNLYWYRRVMGKEIKFLLHFVKESKQDESGMPNNRFLAERTGGTYSTLKVQPAELEDSGVYFCASSRTANTGELFFGEGSRLTVL.

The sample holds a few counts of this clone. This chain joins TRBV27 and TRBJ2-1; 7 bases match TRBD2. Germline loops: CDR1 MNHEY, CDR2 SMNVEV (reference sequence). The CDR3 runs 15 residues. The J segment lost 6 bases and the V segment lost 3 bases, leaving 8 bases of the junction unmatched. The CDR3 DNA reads TGTGCCAGCAGTTTTGTGCTAGCGGCCGGCAATGAGCAGTTCTTC. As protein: CASSFVLAAGNEQFF.

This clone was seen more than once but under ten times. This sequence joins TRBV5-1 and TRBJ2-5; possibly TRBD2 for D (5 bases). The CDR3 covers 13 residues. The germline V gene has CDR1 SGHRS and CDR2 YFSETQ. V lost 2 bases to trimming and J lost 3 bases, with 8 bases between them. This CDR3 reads CASSLLGEETQYF. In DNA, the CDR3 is TGCGCCAGCAGCTTATTGGGAGAAGAGACCCAGTACTTC.

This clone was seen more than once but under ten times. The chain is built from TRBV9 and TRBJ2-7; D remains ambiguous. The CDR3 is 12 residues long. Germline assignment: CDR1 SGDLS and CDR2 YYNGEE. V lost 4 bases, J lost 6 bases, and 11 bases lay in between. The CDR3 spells CASSSRKSEQYF. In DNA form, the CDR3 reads TGTGCCAGCAGCTCTCGGAAAAGCGAGCAGTACTTC.

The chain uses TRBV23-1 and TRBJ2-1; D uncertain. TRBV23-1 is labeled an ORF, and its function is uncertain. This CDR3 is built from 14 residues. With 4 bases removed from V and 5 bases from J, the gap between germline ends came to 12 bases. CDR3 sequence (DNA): TGCGCCAGCAGTCGGTCCAGTTTAAACAATGAGCAGTTCTTC. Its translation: CASSRSSLNNEQFF.

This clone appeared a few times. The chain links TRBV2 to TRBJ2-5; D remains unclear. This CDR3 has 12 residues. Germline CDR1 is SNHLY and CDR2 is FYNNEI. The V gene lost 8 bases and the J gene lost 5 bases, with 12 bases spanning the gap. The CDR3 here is CASGKTEETQYF. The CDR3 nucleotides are TGTGCCAGCGGGAAGACGGAGGAGACCCAGTACTTC.

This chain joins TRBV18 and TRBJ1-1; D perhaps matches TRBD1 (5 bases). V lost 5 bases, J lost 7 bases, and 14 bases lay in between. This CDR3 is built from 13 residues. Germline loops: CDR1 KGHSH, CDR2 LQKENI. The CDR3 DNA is TGTGCCAGCTCATCCCTAAGGGACGGTGAAGCTTTCTTT. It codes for CASSSLRDGEAFF.

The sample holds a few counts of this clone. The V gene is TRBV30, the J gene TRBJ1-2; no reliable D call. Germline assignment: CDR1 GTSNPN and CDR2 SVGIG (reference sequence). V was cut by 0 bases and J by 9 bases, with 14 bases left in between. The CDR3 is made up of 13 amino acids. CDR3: CAWSVYGDLRYTF. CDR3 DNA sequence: TGTGCCTGGAGTGTTTACGGAGATCTACGCTACACCTTC.

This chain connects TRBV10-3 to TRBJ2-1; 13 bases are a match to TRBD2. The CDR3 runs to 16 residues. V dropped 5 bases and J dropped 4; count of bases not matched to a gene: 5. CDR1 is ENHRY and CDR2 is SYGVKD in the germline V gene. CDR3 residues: CAISPGTSGTYNEQFF. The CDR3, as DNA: TGTGCCATCAGTCCCGGGACTAGCGGGACGTACAATGAGCAGTTCTTC.

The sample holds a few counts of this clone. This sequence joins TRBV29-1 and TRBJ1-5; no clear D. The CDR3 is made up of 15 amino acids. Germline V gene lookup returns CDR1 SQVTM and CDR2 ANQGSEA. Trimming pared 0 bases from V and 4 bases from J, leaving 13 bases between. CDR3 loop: CSVEDKPDGNQPQHF. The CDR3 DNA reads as TGCAGCGTTGAAGATAAACCCGATGGTAATCAGCCCCAGCATTTT.

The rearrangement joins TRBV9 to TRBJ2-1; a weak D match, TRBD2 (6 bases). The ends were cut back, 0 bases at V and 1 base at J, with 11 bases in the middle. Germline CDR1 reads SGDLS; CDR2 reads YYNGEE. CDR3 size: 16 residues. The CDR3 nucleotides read TGTGCCAGCAGCGTAGCGGGAGAATTATCCTACAATGAGCAGTTCTTC. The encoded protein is CASSVAGELSYNEQFF.

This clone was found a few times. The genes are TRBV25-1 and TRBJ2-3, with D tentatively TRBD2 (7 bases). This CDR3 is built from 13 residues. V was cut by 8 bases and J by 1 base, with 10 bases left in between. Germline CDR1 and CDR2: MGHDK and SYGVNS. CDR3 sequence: CASGEGGTDTQYF. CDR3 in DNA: TGTGCCAGCGGGGAGGGGGGCACAGATACGCAGTATTTT.

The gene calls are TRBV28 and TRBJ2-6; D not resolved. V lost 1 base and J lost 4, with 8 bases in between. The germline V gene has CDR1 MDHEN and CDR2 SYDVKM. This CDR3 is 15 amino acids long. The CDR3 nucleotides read TGTGCCAGCAGTTTATCTTGGACCGGGGCCAACGTCCTGACTTTC. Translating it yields CASSLSWTGANVLTF.

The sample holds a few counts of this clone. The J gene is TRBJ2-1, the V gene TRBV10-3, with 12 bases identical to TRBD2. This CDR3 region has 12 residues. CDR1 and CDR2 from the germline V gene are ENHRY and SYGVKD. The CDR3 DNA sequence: TGTGCATTGGGACTAGCGGGCCCCGAGCAGTTCTTC. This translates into CALGLAGPEQFF.

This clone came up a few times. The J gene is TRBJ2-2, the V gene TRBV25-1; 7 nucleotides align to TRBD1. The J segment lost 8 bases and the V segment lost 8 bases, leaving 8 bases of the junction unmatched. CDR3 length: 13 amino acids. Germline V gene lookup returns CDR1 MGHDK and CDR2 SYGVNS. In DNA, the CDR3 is TGTGCCAGCCAAGAGACAGGGACAGGGGAGCTGTTTTTT. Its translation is CASQETGTGELFF.

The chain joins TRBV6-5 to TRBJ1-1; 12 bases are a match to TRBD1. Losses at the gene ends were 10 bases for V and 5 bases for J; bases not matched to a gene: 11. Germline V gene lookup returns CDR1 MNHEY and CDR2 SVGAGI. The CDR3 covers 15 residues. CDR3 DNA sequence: TGTGCCATCAAAACGGGACAGGGGGCTTGGACTGAAGCTTTCTTT. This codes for CAIKTGQGAWTEAFF.

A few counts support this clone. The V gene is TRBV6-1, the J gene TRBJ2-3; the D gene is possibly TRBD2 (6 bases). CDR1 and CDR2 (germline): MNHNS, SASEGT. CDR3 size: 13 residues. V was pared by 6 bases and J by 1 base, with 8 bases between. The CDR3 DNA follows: TGTGCCAGCAGGTCGGGAGGCACAGATACGCAGTATTTT. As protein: CASRSGGTDTQYF.

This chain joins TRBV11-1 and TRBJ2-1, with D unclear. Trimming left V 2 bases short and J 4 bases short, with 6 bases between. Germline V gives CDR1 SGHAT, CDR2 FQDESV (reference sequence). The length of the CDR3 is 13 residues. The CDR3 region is CASSLPAYNEQFF. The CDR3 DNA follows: TGTGCCAGCAGCTTACCTGCGTACAATGAGCAGTTCTTC.

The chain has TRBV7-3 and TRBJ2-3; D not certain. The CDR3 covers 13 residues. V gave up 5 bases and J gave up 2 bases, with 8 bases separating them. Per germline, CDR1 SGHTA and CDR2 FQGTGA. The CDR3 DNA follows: TGTGCCAGCAGCCCCAAGACCACAGATACGCAGTATTTT. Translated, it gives CASSPKTTDTQYF.

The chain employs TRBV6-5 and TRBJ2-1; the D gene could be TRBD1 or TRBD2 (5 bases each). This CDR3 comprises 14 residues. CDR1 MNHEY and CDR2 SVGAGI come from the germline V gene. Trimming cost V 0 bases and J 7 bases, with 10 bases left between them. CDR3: CASSYSAGTNEQFF. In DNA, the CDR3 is TGTGCCAGCAGTTACTCGGCAGGGACGAATGAGCAGTTCTTC.

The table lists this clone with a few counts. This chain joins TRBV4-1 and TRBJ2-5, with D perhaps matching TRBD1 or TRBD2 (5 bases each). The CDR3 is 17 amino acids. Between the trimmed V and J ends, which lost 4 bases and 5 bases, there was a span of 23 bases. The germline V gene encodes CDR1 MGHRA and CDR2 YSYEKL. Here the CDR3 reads CASSRDPGSGARETQYF. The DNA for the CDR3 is TGCGCCAGCAGCCGAGACCCAGGGAGTGGGGCTAGGGAGACCCAGTACTTC.

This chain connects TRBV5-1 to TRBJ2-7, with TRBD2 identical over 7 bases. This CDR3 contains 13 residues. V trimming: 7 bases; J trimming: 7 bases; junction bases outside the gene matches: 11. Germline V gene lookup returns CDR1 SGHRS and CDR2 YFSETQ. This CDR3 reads CASHEAGTKEQYF. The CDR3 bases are TGCGCCAGCCACGAGGCTGGGACTAAAGAGCAGTACTTC.

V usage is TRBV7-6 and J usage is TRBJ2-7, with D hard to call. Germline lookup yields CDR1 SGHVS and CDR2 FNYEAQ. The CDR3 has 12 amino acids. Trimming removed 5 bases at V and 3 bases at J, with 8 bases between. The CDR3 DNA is TGTGCCAGCAGCCCAATGGGCTACGAGCAGTACTTC. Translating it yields CASSPMGYEQYF.

DNA for the CDR3: TGTGCCAGCCGGCCCCTGAGGCAGTTCTTC. Amino acids: CASRPLRQFF. V gene TRBV14 combines with J gene TRBJ2-1; no clear D. The CDR3 totals 10 residues. The V end lost 8 bases, the J end lost 12 bases, and 11 bases lay between the germline ends. In germline, CDR1 is SGHDN, CDR2 FVKESK.

The CDR3 nucleotides are TGCGCCAGCAGCCGGACAGGGGGACCTAACTATGGCTACACCTTC. It encodes CASSRTGGPNYGYTF. This sequence joins TRBV4-1 and TRBJ1-2; 10 nucleotides align to TRBD1. Germline assignment: CDR1 MGHRA and CDR2 YSYEKL. Trimming cost V 4 bases and J 0 bases; bases outside gene matches: 2. This CDR3 has 15 residues.

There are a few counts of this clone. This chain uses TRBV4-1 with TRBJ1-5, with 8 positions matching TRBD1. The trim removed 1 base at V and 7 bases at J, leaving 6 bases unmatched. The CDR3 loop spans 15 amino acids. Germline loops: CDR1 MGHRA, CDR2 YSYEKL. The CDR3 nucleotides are TGCGCCAGCAGCCAAGGCACAGGGGGATGGCAGCCCCAGCATTTT. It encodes CASSQGTGGWQPQHF.